The 2 T cell receptor beta chains below were found in one sample sequenced in a study of blood T cell repertoires in COVID-19. Assay: immunoSEQ multiplex PCR; the TCRdb copy retains only in-frame clones and omits some. This repertoire shows fewer than 200,000 clones, over 80% found once; its top ten account for around 1.4%. The sample consisted of peripheral blood. The receptors were gathered from a woman between 50 and 59 years old with acute or convalescent COVID-19.

The rearrangement links TRBV4-1 to TRBJ2-5; 10 nucleotides line up with TRBD2. V shed 1 base and J 0 bases; nucleotides not matched to a gene: 17. Germline values: CDR1 MGHRA, CDR2 YSYEKL. The CDR3 loop spans 21 amino acids. The CDR3 here is CASSQVVDSGLAGEYQETQYF. The DNA of the CDR3 is TGCGCCAGCAGCCAAGTGGTAGATTCTGGTCTAGCGGGAGAGTACCAAGAGACCCAGTACTTC.

This sequence joins TRBV12-5 and TRBJ2-5, with D perhaps TRBD1 (6 bases). The ends were cut back, 7 bases at V and 5 bases at J, with 20 bases in the middle. The CDR3 has 15 residues. Germline lookup yields CDR1 LGHNT and CDR2 FRNRAP. Written as DNA, the CDR3 is TGTGCTAGTGCCTCCCCAGGGGTCTTAGCGGAGACCCAGTACTTC. Translating gives CASASPGVLAETQYF.